The clone carrying this TCR beta chain was counted at least ten times. The germline V and J ends were trimmed by 1 base and 5 bases, with 12 bases remaining between them. Germline-derived CDR1 and CDR2 are LGHDT and YNNKEL (reference sequence). The CDR3 is 15 residues long. The record originates from a study of early T cells in non-severe SARS-CoV-2 infection. Background on the study: Sequenced material consisted of bulk RNA (from unsorted whole blood), and chains were unpaired.

The library protocol tagged individual cDNA molecules with unique molecular identifiers. MiXCR, run by TCRdb on the 5' RACE reads, gives a single entry per CDR3 protein. The data contain around 40,000 distinct CDR3 sequences, about 6% of them singletons. The gene calls are TRBV3-1 and TRBJ2-1; the D is unclear. The TCR was taken from an adult who was a healthcare worker with PCR-confirmed SARS-CoV-2 infection or an uninfected control (not recorded which). The specimen was whole blood. CDR3 amino acids: CASSQVTSRDNEQFF. CDR3 DNA: TGTGCCAGCAGCCAAGTCACGTCTAGGGACAATGAGCAGTTCTTC.